This T cell receptor (beta chain) was identified during a study of blood T cells in healthy people across ages. Study results and caveats: A roughly linear age-dependent decrease characterized TCR beta diversity per million T cells. Naive T cell percentage and TCR beta diversity correlated strongly.

Every sample yielded at least 7 million isolated PBMCs. Through a sample-barcoded 5' primer and a J-beta primer mix, a second PCR was run for roughly 7 to 11 cycles. Using its own MiXCR run on the 5' RACE reads, TCRdb lists one record per CDR3 protein. The sample contains approximately 1.5 million distinct CDR3 sequences, approximately 42% of which appear only once. Note on this clonotype: Its target is unknown.

Germline V gene sequence: CDR1 DFQATT, CDR2 SNEGSKA (reference sequence). The CDR3 runs to 13 residues. The specimen was blood. The TCR originated in a woman aged 18-29 years in good health. The V gene is TRBV20-1, the J gene TRBJ2-3; TRBD1 might be the D (6 bases). The DNA of the CDR3 is TGCGGCGGCCAGGGACAAAGCACAGATACGCAGTATTTT. This sequence encodes CGGQGQSTDTQYF.